This T cell receptor (beta chain) was recorded in a study of CD8 T cells in Susac syndrome. RNA totalling roughly 0.45 to 1 ug underwent reverse transcription with random hexamers. Multiplex immunoSEQ PCR targeted 54 Vbeta and 13 Jbeta TCR beta segments. TCRdb fed the immunoSEQ multiplex PCR reads into MiXCR, producing one record per CDR3 protein. In the table there are some 240,000 distinct CDR3 sequences, about 95% of which are singletons. The germline CDR1 and CDR2 sequences are SGHTA and FQGNSA. The CDR3 loop spans 16 amino acids. The junction had 6 bases not matched to a gene; V was cut back by 3 bases and J by 2 bases. Points on this clonotype: Its antigen is not known.

Study results and limitations: CD4+ T cell repertoires in Susac syndrome exhibited no evidence of clonal expansion. The study's TCR sequencing and HLA analysis drew on a certain number of individuals. That number was acknowledged as relatively small.

Negative isolation yielded CD8+ and CD4+ T cells; FACS enriched TEMRA cells. Sequences were obtained from CD4+ T cells from PBMCs. This clonotype was obtained from a human donor with Susac syndrome. The rearrangement joins TRBV7-2 to TRBJ1-5; 8 bases are a match to TRBD1. The DNA for the CDR3 is TGTGCCAGCAGCTTCGGACAGGGTTCAGGCAATCAGCCCCAGCATTTT. Protein: CASSFGQGSGNQPQHF.